One and the same sample provided the 14 T cell receptor beta chains below, sequenced in a study of blood T cell repertoires in COVID-19. Here immunoSEQ multiplex PCR was the method, and the copy in TCRdb shows in-frame clones only, minus some. This sample has roughly 200,000 clones; under 90% occur once, and the top ten carry 4.8%. The sample comprised PBMCs or T cells enriched from blood (not recorded which). The receptors come from a woman aged 45-65 years who had been exposed to COVID-19.

This clone was counted a few times. This chain uses TRBV7-9 with TRBJ1-2, with TRBD1 matching 8 bases. CDR1 SEHNR and CDR2 FQNEAQ come from the germline V gene (reference sequence). This CDR3 comprises 14 residues. J lost 7 bases, V lost 1 base, and 5 bases had no gene match. The CDR3 DNA follows: TGTGCCAGCAGCTTAGATCAGGGGGCAGGTGGCTACACCTTC. Its protein is CASSLDQGAGGYTF. Variable domain in full (rest from reference TRBV7-9 and TRBJ1-2): DTGVSQNPRHKITKRGQNVTFRCDPISEHNRLYWYRQTLGQGPEFLTYFQNEAQLEKSRLLSDRFSAERPKGSFSTLEIQRTEQGDSAMYLCASSLDQGAGGYTFGSGTRLTVV.

In its sample, this clone was seen once. V gene TRBV28 combines with J gene TRBJ1-5; D gene unclear. This CDR3 is built from 16 residues. CDR1 and CDR2 from the germline V gene are MDHEN and SYDVKM. Trimming removed 2 bases from V and 0 bases from J, with 11 bases in between. The CDR3 region has the DNA TGTGCCAGCAGTTTAACGGCCGGGAATAGCAATCAGCCCCAGCATTTT. It yields the protein CASSLTAGNSNQPQHF.

The chain couples TRBV5-6 to TRBJ2-7; D uncertain. Trimming took 1 base from V and 2 from J, leaving 7 bases between them. This CDR3 has 13 residues. Germline CDR1 SGHDT, CDR2 YYEEEE. The CDR3 DNA is TGTGCCAGCAGCTTGAGAGCCCCCTACGAGCAGTACTTC. It translates to CASSLRAPYEQYF.

V and J are TRBV10-3 and TRBJ2-3; TRBD2 matches at 12 bases. This CDR3 has 14 residues. The junction had 3 bases not matched to a gene; V was cut back by 6 bases and J by 5 bases. Germline V gene sequence: CDR1 ENHRY, CDR2 SYGVKD. CDR3 nucleotide sequence: TGTGCCATCAGGGCGGGACTAGCGGGAGATACGCAGTATTTT. Amino acid sequence: CAIRAGLAGDTQYF.

The gene calls are TRBV19 and TRBJ1-3; D gene ambiguous. V was shortened by 1 base and J by 0 bases, with 7 bases between the two germline ends. Germline values: CDR1 LNHDA, CDR2 SQIVND (reference sequence). This CDR3 comprises 15 residues. CDR3 nucleotides: TGTGCCAGTAGTATAGCTCCGTACTCTGGAAACACCATATATTTT. Amino acid sequence: CASSIAPYSGNTIYF.

The V gene is TRBV7-9, the J gene TRBJ1-2; tentative D call: TRBD1 (5 bases). In germline, CDR1 is SEHNR, CDR2 FQNEAQ (reference sequence). Trimming removed 1 base at V and 4 bases at J, with 10 bases between. The CDR3 extends over 14 amino acids. This CDR3 is CASSLGGQGYGYTF. For the CDR3, the DNA is TGTGCCAGCAGCTTAGGAGGCCAGGGCTATGGCTACACCTTC.

This clone was detected only a few times. The chain recombines TRBV7-7 with TRBJ2-2, with D hard to call. The CDR3 loop spans 15 amino acids. Deletions cut 1 base from V and 0 bases from J, with 6 bases between. Per the germline V gene, CDR1 is SSHAT and CDR2 is FNYEAQ (reference sequence). The CDR3 region is CASSLGTSNTGELFF. CDR3 nucleotide sequence: TGTGCCAGCAGCTTAGGCACTTCGAACACCGGGGAGCTGTTTTTT.

CDR3 protein: CSVEGANPGLSQETQYF. The CDR3 region has the DNA TGCAGCGTTGAAGGTGCGAATCCGGGACTTTCACAAGAGACCCAGTACTTC. V is TRBV29-1 and J is TRBJ2-5; D perhaps matches TRBD2 (6 bases). Trimming removed 1 base from V and 2 bases from J, with 20 bases in between. Per the germline V gene, CDR1 is SQVTM and CDR2 is ANQGSEA. CDR3 length: 17 residues.

This clone was seen a few times. The chain has TRBV2 and TRBJ2-3; D unresolved. The CDR3 consists of 13 residues. Germline CDR1 is SNHLY and CDR2 is FYNNEI. Trimming pared 6 bases from V and 0 bases from J, leaving 7 bases between. The CDR3 DNA reads as TGTGCCAGCAGCGGTACTAGCACAGATACGCAGTATTTT. This sequence encodes CASSGTSTDTQYF.

This clone showed up just once. This sequence joins TRBV3-1 (or the pseudogene TRBV3-2) and TRBJ2-3, with 12 positions matching TRBD2. The V segment lost 4 bases and the J segment 1 base; nucleotides outside the gene matches: 9. There are 18 residues in the CDR3. The germline V gene encodes CDR1 LGHDT and CDR2 YNNKEL (reference sequence). The CDR3 is CASSPRRGLAGGTDTQYF. Here the CDR3 DNA reads TGTGCCAGCAGCCCTCGGAGGGGACTAGCGGGTGGCACAGATACGCAGTATTTT.

This chain uses TRBV27 with TRBJ2-5, with D perhaps TRBD1 (5 bases). Germline CDR1 is MNHEY and CDR2 is SMNVEV (reference sequence). The ends were cut back, 6 bases at V and 5 bases at J, with 13 bases in the middle. The CDR3 loop spans 13 amino acids. CDR3 region: CASSYQGWETQYF. CDR3 DNA: TGTGCCAGCAGCTATCAGGGATGGGAGACCCAGTACTTC.

J is TRBJ2-1 and V is TRBV27; a possible D gene is TRBD2 (5 bases). The CDR3 has 15 amino acids. V shed 5 bases and J shed 2 bases, with 13 bases lying between them. The V gene's germline CDR1 is MNHEY and CDR2 SMNVEV (reference sequence). CDR3 sequence (DNA): TGTGCCAGCAGTCCCCCACCGGGGACCTACAATGAGCAGTTCTTC. Translated: CASSPPPGTYNEQFF.

The chain uses TRBV19 and TRBJ1-1; D not resolved. V lost 5 bases and J 3 bases, leaving 16 bases between the germline ends. Per germline, CDR1 LNHDA and CDR2 SQIVND (reference sequence). This CDR3 has 15 amino acids. In DNA, the CDR3 is TGTGCCAGTAGTTCCCGTAACTGGGGAGACACTGAAGCTTTCTTT. It encodes CASSSRNWGDTEAFF. Drawing the rest from reference TRBV19 and TRBJ1-1, the complete variable domain is DGGITQSPKYLFRKEGQNVTLSCEQNLNHDAMYWYRQDPGQGLRLIYYSQIVNDFQKGDIAEGYSVSREKKESFPLTVTSAQKNPTAFYLCASSSRNWGDTEAFFGQGTRLTVV.

The V and J genes are TRBV6-2 or TRBV6-3 and TRBJ1-1, with 9 bases identical to TRBD1. The CDR3 spans 15 residues. V lost 3 bases and J lost 11; bases outside the gene matches: 13. The germline V gene has CDR1 MNHEY and CDR2 SVGEGT. CDR3 nucleotide sequence: TGTGCCAGCAGTTATGACGGACAGGGGCCCTGGGAGGCTTTCTTT. Protein: CASSYDGQGPWEAFF.